The entry that follows covers one T cell receptor (beta chain) sequence. Its cognate antigen is unknown. This specimen comes from a study of OX40 agonist ivuxolimab in advanced cancers. In the study overall: The eligibility criteria allowed prior anti-PD-1, anti-PD-L1 or anti-CTLA-4 therapy, and roughly 39% had some. Study-level findings and limits: The CD4+ and CD8+ T cells in the blood had expanded clonally by week 6 at 0.1 to 3.0 mg/kg.

Prior autoimmune disease or systemic immunosuppression barred patients. TCRdb's copy holds only in-frame clones and misses some; the assay was immunoSEQ multiplex PCR. Here the sample spans 60,000 to 85,000 clones, about 88% being singletons. This clonotype was sampled from an adult with an advanced solid tumor such as melanoma, head and neck, liver or kidney cancer. The sample consisted of CD4+ or CD8+ T cells sorted from blood, taken in a trial of the OX40 agonist ivuxolimab.

The CDR3 loop is CASSQARAGGWETQYF. CDR3 nucleotide sequence: TGCGCCAGCAGCCAAGCTCGAGCGGGAGGCTGGGAGACCCAGTACTTC. The rearrangement links TRBV4-1 to TRBJ2-5; TRBD2 aligns across 9 bases. The CDR3 contains 16 residues. V was pared by 1 base and J by 5 bases, with 8 bases of the junction left unmatched. CDR1 and CDR2 from the germline V gene are MGHRA and YSYEKL.